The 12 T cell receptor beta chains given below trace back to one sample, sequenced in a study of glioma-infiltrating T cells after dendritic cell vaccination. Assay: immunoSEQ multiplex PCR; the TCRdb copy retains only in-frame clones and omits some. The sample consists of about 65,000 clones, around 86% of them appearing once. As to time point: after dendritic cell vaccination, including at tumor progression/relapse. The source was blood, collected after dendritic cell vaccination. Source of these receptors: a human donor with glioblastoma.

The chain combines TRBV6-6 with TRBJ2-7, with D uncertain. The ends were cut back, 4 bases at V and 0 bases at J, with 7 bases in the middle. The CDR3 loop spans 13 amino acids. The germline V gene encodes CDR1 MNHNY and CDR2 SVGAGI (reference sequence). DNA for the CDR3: TGTGCCAGCAGTTTGCACTCCTCCTACGAGCAGTACTTC. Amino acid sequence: CASSLHSSYEQYF.

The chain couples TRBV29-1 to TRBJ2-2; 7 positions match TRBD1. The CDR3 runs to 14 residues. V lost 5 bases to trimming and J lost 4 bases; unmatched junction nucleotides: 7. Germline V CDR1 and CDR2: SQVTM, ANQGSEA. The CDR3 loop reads CSVRGDSVTGELFF. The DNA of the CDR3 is TGCAGCGTTCGAGGGGACAGTGTCACCGGGGAGCTGTTTTTT.

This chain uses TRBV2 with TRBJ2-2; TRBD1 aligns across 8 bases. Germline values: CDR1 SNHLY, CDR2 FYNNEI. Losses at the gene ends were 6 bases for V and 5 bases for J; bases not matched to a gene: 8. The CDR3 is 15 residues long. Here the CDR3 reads CASSALRGLTGELFF. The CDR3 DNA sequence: TGTGCCAGCAGCGCCCTCAGGGGGCTTACCGGGGAGCTGTTTTTT.

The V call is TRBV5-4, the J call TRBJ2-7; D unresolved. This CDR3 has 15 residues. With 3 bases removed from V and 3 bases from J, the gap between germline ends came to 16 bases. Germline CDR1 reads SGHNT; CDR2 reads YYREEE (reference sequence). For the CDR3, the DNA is TGTGCCAGCAGCTCGGTGAGTCGGGTAGACTACGAGCAGTACTTC. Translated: CASSSVSRVDYEQYF.

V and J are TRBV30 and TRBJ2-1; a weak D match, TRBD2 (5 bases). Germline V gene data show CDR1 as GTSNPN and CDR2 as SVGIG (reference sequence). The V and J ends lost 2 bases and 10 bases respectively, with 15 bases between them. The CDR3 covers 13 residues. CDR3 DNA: TGTGCCTGGAGTACCACTAGATCGGGGGAGCAGTTCTTC. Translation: CAWSTTRSGEQFF. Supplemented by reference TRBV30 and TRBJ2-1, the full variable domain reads SQTIHQWPATLVQPVGSPLSLECTVEGTSNPNLYWYRQAAGRGLQLLFYSVGIGQISSEVPQNLSASRPQDRQFILSSKKLLLSDSGFYLCAWSTTRSGEQFFGPGTRLTVL.

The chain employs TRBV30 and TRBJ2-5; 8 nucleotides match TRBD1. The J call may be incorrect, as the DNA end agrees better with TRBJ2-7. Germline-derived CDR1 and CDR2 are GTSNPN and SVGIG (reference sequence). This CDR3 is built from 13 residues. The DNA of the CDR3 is TGTGCCTGGAGTGTAGGACAGGGCTACGAGCAGTACTTC. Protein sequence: CAWSVGQGYEQYF.

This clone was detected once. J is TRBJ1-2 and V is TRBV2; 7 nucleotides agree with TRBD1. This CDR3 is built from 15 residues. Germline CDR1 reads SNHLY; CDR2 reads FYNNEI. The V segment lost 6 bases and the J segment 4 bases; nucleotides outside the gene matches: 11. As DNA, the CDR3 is TGTGCCAGCAGGGACCGGGACAGACAAAGCTATGGCTACACCTTC. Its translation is CASRDRDRQSYGYTF.

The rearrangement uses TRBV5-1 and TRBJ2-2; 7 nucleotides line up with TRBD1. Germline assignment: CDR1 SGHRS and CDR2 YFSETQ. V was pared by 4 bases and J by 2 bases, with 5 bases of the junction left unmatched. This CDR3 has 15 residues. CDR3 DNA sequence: TGCGCCAGCAGCCCAACAGGGGTCAACACCGGGGAGCTGTTTTTT. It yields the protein CASSPTGVNTGELFF.

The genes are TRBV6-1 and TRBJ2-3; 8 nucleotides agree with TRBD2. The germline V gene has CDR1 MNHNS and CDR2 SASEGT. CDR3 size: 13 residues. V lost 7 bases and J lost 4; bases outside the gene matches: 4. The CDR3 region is CASTGGASDTQYF. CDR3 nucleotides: TGTGCCAGCACCGGGGGGGCGTCAGATACGCAGTATTTT.

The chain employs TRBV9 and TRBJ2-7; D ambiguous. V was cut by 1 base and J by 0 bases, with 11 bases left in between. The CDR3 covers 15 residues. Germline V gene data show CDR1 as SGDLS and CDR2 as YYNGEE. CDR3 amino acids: CASSVSAVSSYEQYF. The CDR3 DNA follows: TGTGCCAGCAGCGTATCGGCGGTAAGCTCCTACGAGCAGTACTTC.

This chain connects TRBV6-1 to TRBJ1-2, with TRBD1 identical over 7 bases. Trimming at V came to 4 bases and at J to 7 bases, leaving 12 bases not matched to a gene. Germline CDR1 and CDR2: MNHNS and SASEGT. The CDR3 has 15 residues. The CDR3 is CASSGDYRGARGYTF. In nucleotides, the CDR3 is TGTGCCAGCAGTGGGGATTACAGGGGAGCTCGTGGCTACACCTTC.

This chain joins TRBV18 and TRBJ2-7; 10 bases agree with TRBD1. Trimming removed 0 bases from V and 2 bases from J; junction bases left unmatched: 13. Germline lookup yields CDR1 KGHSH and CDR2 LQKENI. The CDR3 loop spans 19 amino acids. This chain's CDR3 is CASSPPGGRQGAPPYEQYF. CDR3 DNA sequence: TGTGCCAGCTCACCACCAGGGGGGAGACAGGGGGCGCCCCCCTACGAGCAGTACTTC.